There are a few counts of the clone carrying this T cell receptor beta chain. TCRdb reprocessed the 5' RACE reads with MiXCR, giving one entry per CDR3 protein. Of 39,000 or so distinct CDR3 sequences listed, more than 8% are singletons. This specimen belongs to a study of chronic HIV infection and antiretroviral therapy. Germline loops: CDR1 SGDLS, CDR2 YYNGEE. The V gene lost 3 bases and the J gene lost 4 bases, with 16 bases spanning the gap. The CDR3 length is 15 residues. The chain links TRBV9 to TRBJ1-2; TRBD1 might be the D (5 bases). Sequencing was carried out using peripheral blood. This sequence was found in an adult who had HIV and had not received antiretroviral therapy, or was an uninfected healthy control (not recorded which). This CDR3 reads CASSGQLPDSYGYTF. The CDR3 nucleotides are TGTGCCAGCAGCGGACAACTCCCAGACAGCTATGGCTACACCTTC.